This T cell receptor (beta chain) was profiled in a study of CD8+ T cells in alopecia areata. This clone was recorded many times. Treatment indicated: oral pan-JAK inhibitor, 5-10 mg twice daily. The germline V and J ends were trimmed by 4 bases and 0 bases, with 19 bases remaining between them. This CDR3 is built from 17 residues. The germline gives CDR1 SQVTM, CDR2 ANQGSEA. Isolated RNA was reverse transcribed into cDNA used as the sequencing template. TCRdb keeps only in-frame clones here, not all; method: immunoSEQ multiplex PCR. This sample yields about 90,000 clones, of which about 40% are seen a single time; roughly 18% belongs to the top ten.

This sample comprised CD8+ T cells sorted from blood, obtained at week 24, from a patient treated with tofacitinib. The chain has TRBV29-1 and TRBJ2-1; TRBD1 might be the D (6 bases). The receptor was derived from a human donor with alopecia areata. The CDR3 region has the DNA TGCAGCGTTGTGGGCAGGGGAGTCCCGAGCTCCTACAATGAGCAGTTCTTC. This sequence encodes CSVVGRGVPSSYNEQFF.